This T cell receptor beta chain came from a study of PD-1 blockade in classical Hodgkin lymphoma. This sample's time point: cycle 4 day 1 (C4D1), after more than five weeks of nivolumab. All trial patients relapsed after autologous stem cell transplantation. Patients' outcomes at their best amounted to complete response, partial response or progressive disease. The table came from immunoSEQ multiplex PCR; TCRdb's copy has only in-frame clones and leaves some out. The repertoire includes about 28,000 clones, roughly 78% of them detected once, and roughly 17% sits in the top ten. Study-level points and caveats: Significantly greater TCR diversity emerged by C4D1 in CD4+ cells but not CD8+ cells. Healthy donors were reported to have higher baseline TCR diversity than newly diagnosed patients. Complete responders entered with baseline diversity on par with newly diagnosed patients, the results showed.

As regards this clone: Its target is unknown.

CDR1 KGHSH and CDR2 LQKENI come from the germline V gene. The CDR3 runs to 14 residues. V lost 3 bases and J lost 3; bases outside the gene matches: 4. Sequencing used peripheral blood mononuclear cells (PBMCs), obtained before the fourth cycle of nivolumab. The rearrangement joins TRBV18 to TRBJ2-7, with 8 bases that match TRBD1. This TCR derives from a human donor with classical Hodgkin lymphoma. CDR3 bases: TGTGCCAGCTCACCCCTAACAGGGGGCTACGAGCAGTACTTC. Translation: CASSPLTGGYEQYF.